The subject of this entry is one T cell receptor beta chain. The data were produced by immunoSEQ multiplex PCR, yet TCRdb's version contains in-frame clones alone and is incomplete. The table shows 45,000 to 60,000 clones, with 89% occurring only once. The sample belongs to a study of blood T cell repertoires in COVID-19. V lost 6 bases and J lost 8; bases outside the gene matches: 9. The CDR3 is made up of 15 amino acids. The germline V gene encodes CDR1 MNHEY and CDR2 SMNVEV (reference sequence). The chain combines TRBV27 with TRBJ2-4; 11 nucleotides agree with TRBD2. Specimen: peripheral blood. The receptor was derived from a human donor in a cohort sampled during active COVID-19. CDR3 sequence reads: CASRGLAGGEDIQYF. CDR3 bases: TGTGCCAGCAGGGGATTAGCGGGAGGGGAAGACATTCAGTACTTC.